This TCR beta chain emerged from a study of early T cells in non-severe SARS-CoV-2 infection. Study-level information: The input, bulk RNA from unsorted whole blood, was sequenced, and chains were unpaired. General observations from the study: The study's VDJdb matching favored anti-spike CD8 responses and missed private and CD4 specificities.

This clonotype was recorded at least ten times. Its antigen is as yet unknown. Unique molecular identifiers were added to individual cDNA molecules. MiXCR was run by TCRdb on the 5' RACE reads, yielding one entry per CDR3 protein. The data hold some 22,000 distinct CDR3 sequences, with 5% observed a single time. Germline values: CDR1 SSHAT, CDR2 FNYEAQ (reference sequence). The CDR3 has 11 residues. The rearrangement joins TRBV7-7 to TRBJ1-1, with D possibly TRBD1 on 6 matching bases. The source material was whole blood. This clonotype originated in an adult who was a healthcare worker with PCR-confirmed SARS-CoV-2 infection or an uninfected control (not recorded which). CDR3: CAILRGTEAFF. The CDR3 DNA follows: TGTGCTATCCTGAGGGGGACTGAAGCTTTCTTT.